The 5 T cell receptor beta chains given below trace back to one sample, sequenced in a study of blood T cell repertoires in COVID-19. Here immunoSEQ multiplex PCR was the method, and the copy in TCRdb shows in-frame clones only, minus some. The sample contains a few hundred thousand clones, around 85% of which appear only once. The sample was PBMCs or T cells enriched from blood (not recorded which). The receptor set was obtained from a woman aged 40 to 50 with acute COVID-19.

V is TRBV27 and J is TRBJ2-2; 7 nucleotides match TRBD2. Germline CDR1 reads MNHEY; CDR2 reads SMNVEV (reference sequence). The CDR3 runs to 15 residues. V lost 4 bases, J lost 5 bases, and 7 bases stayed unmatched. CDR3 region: CASSSRQGGTGELFF. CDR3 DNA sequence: TGTGCCAGCAGTTCGCGGCAGGGAGGGACCGGGGAGCTGTTTTTT.

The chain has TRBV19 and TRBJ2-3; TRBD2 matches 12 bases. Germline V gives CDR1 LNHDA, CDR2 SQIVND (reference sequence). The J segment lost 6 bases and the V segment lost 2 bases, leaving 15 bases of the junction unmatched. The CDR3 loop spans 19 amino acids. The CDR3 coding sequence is TGTGCCAGTAGTATACTCCCAACACAGGCTAGCGGGAGGGCGGATACGCAGTATTTT. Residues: CASSILPTQASGRADTQYF.

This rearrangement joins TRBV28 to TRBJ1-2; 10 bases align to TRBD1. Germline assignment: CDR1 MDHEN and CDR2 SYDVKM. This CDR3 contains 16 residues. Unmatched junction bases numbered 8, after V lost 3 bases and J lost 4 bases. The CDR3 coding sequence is TGTGCCAGCAGTTTGACCGGGACAGGGGTTTCCTATGGCTACACCTTC. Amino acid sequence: CASSLTGTGVSYGYTF.

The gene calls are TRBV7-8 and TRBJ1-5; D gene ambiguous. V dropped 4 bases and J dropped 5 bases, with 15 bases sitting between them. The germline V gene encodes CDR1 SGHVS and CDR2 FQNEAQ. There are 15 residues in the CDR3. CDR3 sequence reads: CASSSHGVSYQPQHF. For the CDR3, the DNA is TGTGCCAGCAGCTCCCACGGGGTATCCTATCAGCCCCAGCATTTT.

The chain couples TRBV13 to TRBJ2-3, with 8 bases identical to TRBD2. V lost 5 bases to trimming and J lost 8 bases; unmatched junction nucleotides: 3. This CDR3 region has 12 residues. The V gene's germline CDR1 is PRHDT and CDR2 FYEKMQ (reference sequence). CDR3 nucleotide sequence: TGTGCCAGCAGCCCCCGGGAGGGTACGCAGTATTTT. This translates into CASSPREGTQYF.